These 16 T cell receptor beta chains came from one sample sequenced in a study of T cells after yellow fever vaccination. TCRdb re-called the 5' RACE reads with MiXCR, one entry per CDR3 protein. The sample contains approximately 300,000 distinct CDR3 sequences, roughly 10% of which appear only once. The sample in question was CD4+ T cells sorted from PBMCs, obtained 45 days after the yellow fever booster vaccination. The receptor set was obtained from a man aged 18 to 30 who received the YFV17D yellow fever vaccine.

The chain links TRBV5-1 to TRBJ2-5; D is tentatively TRBD1 or TRBD2 (5 bases each). Trimming removed 2 bases at V and 5 bases at J, with 10 bases between. Germline CDR1 reads SGHRS; CDR2 reads YFSETQ. This CDR3 contains 13 residues. The CDR3 sequence is CASSFGTPETQYF. Here the CDR3 DNA reads TGCGCCAGCAGCTTCGGGACGCCGGAGACCCAGTACTTC.

CDR3 bases: TGTGCCAGCAGCCCCGGGGGAAAATACAATGAGCAGTTCTTC. Translating gives CASSPGGKYNEQFF. The rearrangement joins TRBV27 to TRBJ2-1; possible D gene TRBD2, 6 bases. With 6 bases removed from V and 4 bases from J, the gap between germline ends came to 13 bases. This CDR3 has 14 amino acids. Germline V CDR1 and CDR2: MNHEY, SMNVEV (reference sequence).

The chain carries TRBV2 and TRBJ2-5; 7 positions match TRBD1. The CDR3 sequence is 16 residues long. Losses at the gene ends were 6 bases for V and 0 bases for J; bases not matched to a gene: 10. The germline V gene has CDR1 SNHLY and CDR2 FYNNEI. The CDR3: CASSEDRSTYQETQYF. The CDR3 region has the DNA TGTGCCAGCAGCGAGGACAGGTCAACGTACCAAGAGACCCAGTACTTC. The entire variable domain, with the rest obtained from reference TRBV2 and TRBJ2-5, is as follows: EPEVTQTPSHQVTQMGQEVILRCVPISNHLYFYWYRQILGQKVEFLVSFYNNEISEKSEIFDDQFSVERPDGSNFTLKIRSTKLEDSAMYFCASSEDRSTYQETQYFGPGTRLLVL.

This clonotype was observed a few times. The gene calls are TRBV5-5 and TRBJ1-5, with D tentatively TRBD1 (6 bases). CDR1 and CDR2 (germline): SGHKS, YYEKEE (reference sequence). The CDR3 runs 14 residues. Trimming pared 4 bases from V and 5 bases from J, leaving 13 bases between. CDR3 sequence reads: CASSTLEGDQPQHF. The CDR3 DNA is TGTGCCAGCAGCACCCTTGAGGGGGATCAGCCCCAGCATTTT.

This chain connects TRBV18 to TRBJ2-7; 10 bases are a match to TRBD1. V gave up 2 bases and J gave up 4 bases; unmatched junction bases: 2. Germline V gives CDR1 KGHSH, CDR2 LQKENI. This CDR3 is 14 amino acids long. The CDR3 DNA sequence: TGTGCCAGCTCACCAGTGGGACAGGGGTACGAGCAGTACGTC. Protein product: CASSPVGQGYEQYV.

The CDR3, as DNA: TGTGCCAGCAGCTTGGATAGCGGGGGGGCCTCAGATACGCAGTATTTT. Protein: CASSLDSGGASDTQYF. The chain couples TRBV6-5 to TRBJ2-3, with 11 positions matching TRBD2. CDR3 length equals 16 residues. Trimming removed 6 bases from V and 4 bases from J; junction bases left unmatched: 9. The germline V gene encodes CDR1 MNHEY and CDR2 SVGAGI.

A few counts support this clonotype. The genes are TRBV9 and TRBJ2-2; no firm D call. This CDR3 is built from 13 residues. Trimming cost V 2 bases and J 6 bases, with 8 bases left between them. CDR1 is SGDLS, CDR2 YYNGEE, per germline. CDR3 loop: CASSVQVAGELFF. DNA of the CDR3: TGTGCCAGCAGCGTCCAGGTTGCCGGGGAGCTGTTTTTT.

This clonotype was picked up many times. The V and J genes are TRBV29-1 and TRBJ1-1; TRBD1 is a possible D gene (6 bases). Trimming left V 6 bases short and J 1 base short, with 18 bases between. The germline V gene has CDR1 SQVTM and CDR2 ANQGSEA. CDR3 length equals 15 residues. The CDR3 coding sequence is TGCAGCGTGAGCACAGGGATTCTTGGGAACACTGAAGCTTTCTTT. It translates to CSVSTGILGNTEAFF.

The chain joins TRBV14 to TRBJ1-4; D ambiguous. With 4 bases removed from V and 7 bases from J, the gap between germline ends came to 7 bases. This CDR3 has 12 amino acids. Germline-derived CDR1 and CDR2 are SGHDN and FVKESK. The chain's CDR3 is CASSPQSEKLFF. CDR3 sequence (DNA): TGTGCCAGCAGCCCGCAAAGTGAAAAACTGTTTTTT.

The genes are TRBV7-9 and TRBJ2-3, with TRBD1 identical over 11 bases. The ends lost 8 bases at V and 0 bases at J; junction bases unmatched: 4. The CDR3 runs 15 residues. The germline V gene has CDR1 SEHNR and CDR2 FQNEAQ (reference sequence). CDR3 in amino acids: CASGQGALSTDTQYF. DNA of the CDR3: TGTGCCAGCGGACAGGGGGCGCTGAGCACAGATACGCAGTATTTT.

The J gene is TRBJ1-5, the V gene TRBV15; TRBD1 matches 8 bases. There are 17 residues in the CDR3. CDR1 LNHNV and CDR2 YYDKDF come from the germline V gene (reference sequence). V lost 5 bases, J lost 0 bases, and 9 bases stayed unmatched. CDR3 protein: CATSSDRGRYSNQPQHF. CDR3 in DNA: TGTGCCACCAGCTCCGACAGGGGAAGGTATAGCAATCAGCCCCAGCATTTT.

This clonotype was found many times. The chain employs TRBV7-9 and TRBJ1-1; D remains unclear. Trimming took off 7 bases at V and 2 bases at J, with 20 bases between the two ends. The CDR3 extends over 16 amino acids. Germline CDR1 SEHNR, CDR2 FQNEAQ (reference sequence). The CDR3 is CASTPGGQLSNTEAFF. CDR3 sequence (DNA): TGTGCCAGCACCCCCGGCGGGCAGCTGAGTAACACTGAAGCTTTCTTT.

The chain joins TRBV10-3 to TRBJ1-2; D is ambiguous. V lost 5 bases, J lost 8 bases, and 18 bases lay in between. Germline V gene lookup returns CDR1 ENHRY and CDR2 SYGVKD. This CDR3 has 14 amino acids. The CDR3 protein is CAISRSTDRLGYTF. CDR3 DNA sequence: TGTGCCATCAGTAGAAGTACAGACCGGTTGGGCTACACCTTC.

The rearrangement joins TRBV12-3 or TRBV12-4 to TRBJ1-2; the match to TRBD1 covers 11 bases. The CDR3 extends over 14 amino acids. V gave up 5 bases and J gave up 7 bases; unmatched junction bases: 6. CDR3 in amino acids: CASSRDRGKGGYTF. Written as DNA, the CDR3 is TGTGCCAGCAGTCGGGACAGGGGGAAAGGTGGCTACACCTTC.

There are a few counts of this clonotype. The chain recombines TRBV12-3 or TRBV12-4 with TRBJ2-5; 7 nucleotides align to TRBD1. The CDR3 spans 15 residues. Germline trimming cut 8 bases from V and 0 bases from J; bases unmatched to any gene: 9. This CDR3 is CASGRQGQNQETQYF. CDR3 sequence (DNA): TGTGCCAGCGGACGACAGGGACAAAACCAAGAGACCCAGTACTTC.

V usage is TRBV10-3 and J usage is TRBJ1-2; 7 nucleotides match TRBD1. With V trimmed by 3 bases and J by 5 bases, 3 bases remained unmatched. The CDR3 is made up of 13 amino acids. Germline CDR1 is ENHRY and CDR2 is SYGVKD. CDR3 nucleotide sequence: TGTGCCATCAGTGAAGGGACAGAGTATGGCTACACCTTC. Its translation is CAISEGTEYGYTF.